The 18 T cell receptor beta chains reported below all come from one sample, sequenced in a study of blood T cells in healthy people across ages. Through a sample-barcoded 5' primer and a J-beta primer mix, a second PCR was run for 7 to 11 cycles. One entry per CDR3 protein, called by TCRdb with MiXCR from the 5' RACE reads. The sample has some 320,000 distinct CDR3 sequences; roughly 29% are singletons. The specimen sequenced was blood. The origin of the receptors is a woman in her 70s in good health.

A remark on this clonotype: Compared with germline, one end of the junction differs, possibly owing to a read error. The V and J genes are TRBV12-3 or TRBV12-4 and TRBJ2-5; the D is unclear. This CDR3 has 11 amino acids. In DNA form, the CDR3 reads TGTGCCAGCAGTCTTACGGGCCTTAAAATCTTC. As protein: CASSLTGLKIF.

This clonotype was seen once. The J gene is TRBJ2-5, the V gene TRBV29-1; D unclear. Looked up from germline, CDR1 is SQVTM and CDR2 is ANQGSEA. The ends were cut back, 6 bases at V and 5 bases at J, with 13 bases in the middle. The CDR3 has 12 residues. In nucleotides, the CDR3 is TGCAGCGTCAAGGGTAGTGGGGAGACCCAGTACTTC. Its translation: CSVKGSGETQYF.

Concerning this clonotype: A much larger clone differs from this one at a single base, so this may be a read error. The chain's CDR3 is CSARAHRGLGSPLHF. CDR3 in DNA: TGCAGTGCTAGAGCCCACAGGGGACTTGGTTCACCCCTCCACTTT. V usage is TRBV20-1 and J usage is TRBJ1-6, with 7 bases fitting TRBD1. The CDR3 loop spans 15 amino acids. Germline V CDR1 and CDR2: DFQATT, SNEGSKA (reference sequence). V was clipped by 1 base and J by 9 bases; unmatched bases: 9.

In its sample, this clonotype was seen a few times. The chain combines TRBV9 with TRBJ2-2, with a weak D call TRBD1 (6 bases). Germline V CDR1 and CDR2: SGDLS, YYNGEE. The V and J ends lost 2 bases and 2 bases respectively, with 10 bases between them. There are 15 residues in the CDR3. The CDR3 spells CASSVQDRNTGELFF. CDR3 nucleotides: TGTGCCAGCAGCGTCCAGGACAGAAACACCGGGGAGCTGTTTTTT.

Many counts were recorded for this clonotype. The rearrangement links TRBV20-1 to TRBJ2-5, with D tentatively TRBD2 (5 bases). Trimming cost V 5 bases and J 3 bases, with 7 bases left between them. The length of the CDR3 is 11 residues. Germline V lookup: CDR1 DFQATT, CDR2 SNEGSKA (reference sequence). CDR3 sequence: CSAQTKETQYF. CDR3 in DNA: TGCAGTGCTCAGACTAAAGAGACCCAGTACTTC.

The chain combines TRBV12-3 or TRBV12-4 with TRBJ2-1, with D unclear. The DNA end favors TRBJ2-7, so the J call may be wrong. The CDR3 totals 14 residues. CDR3 sequence: CASSLLTDAYEQYF. The CDR3 region has the DNA TGTGCCAGCAGCTTACTGACTGACGCCTACGAGCAGTACTTC.

This clonotype was seen a few times. The rearrangement links TRBV4-3 to TRBJ2-5; D is perhaps TRBD1 (5 bases). This CDR3 spans 13 amino acids. The germline gives CDR1 LGHNA, CDR2 YSLEER. Trimming left V 2 bases short and J 2 bases short, with 6 bases between. The CDR3 nucleotides are TGCGCCAGCAGCCAATCAGGGCAAGAGACCCAGTACTTC. This translates into CASSQSGQETQYF.

This chain links TRBV27 with TRBJ2-3, with 7 bases aligning to TRBD2. The CDR3 spans 16 residues. Per the germline V gene, CDR1 is MNHEY and CDR2 is SMNVEV (reference sequence). Germline trimming cut 1 base from V and 1 base from J; bases unmatched to any gene: 5. This CDR3 reads CASSLYPAGGTDTQYF. CDR3 sequence (DNA): TGTGCCAGCAGTTTATACCCCGCGGGAGGCACAGATACGCAGTATTTT.

The CDR3 DNA sequence: TGTGCCCGACATTCTTTGGTGGACATTCAGTACTTC. Protein product: CARHSLVDIQYF. The chain joins TRBV5-8 to TRBJ2-4; D is undetermined. CDR3 length equals 12 residues. Trimming took off 10 bases at V and 8 bases at J, with 16 bases between the two ends. Looked up from germline, CDR1 is SGHTS and CDR2 is YDEGEE.

On this clonotype: At one end the junction does not follow the germline gene, possibly because of a read error. The chain uses TRBV11-2 and TRBJ2-7; tentative D call: TRBD2 (5 bases). Germline V lookup: CDR1 SGHAT, CDR2 FQNNGV. The CDR3 runs 15 residues. The CDR3 loop reads CASNLRISGWAEQYF. CDR3 nucleotides: TGTGCCAGCAACTTAAGGATTTCGGGGTGGGCCGAGCAGTACTTC.

V usage is TRBV19 and J usage is TRBJ2-1; 8 positions agree with TRBD2. The V gene's germline CDR1 is LNHDA and CDR2 SQIVND (reference sequence). The CDR3 totals 13 residues. With V trimmed by 3 bases and J by 6 bases, 1 base remained unmatched. The chain's CDR3 is CASSIRGGNEQFF. In nucleotides, the CDR3 is TGTGCCAGTAGTATCCGGGGGGGCAATGAGCAGTTCTTC.

V is TRBV12-3 or TRBV12-4 and J is TRBJ2-1, with 13 bases that match TRBD2. Losses at the gene ends were 4 bases for V and 6 bases for J; bases not matched to a gene: 9. The CDR3 has 17 residues. The CDR3 coding sequence is TGTGCCAGCAGTTCCGCCGGACTAGCGGGAGCAGGCAATGAGCAGTTCTTC. Its translation: CASSSAGLAGAGNEQFF.

A few counts support this clonotype. V and J are TRBV10-3 and TRBJ2-1, with 8 nucleotides matching TRBD2. The J call may be incorrect, as the DNA end agrees better with TRBJ2-5. This CDR3 is built from 16 residues. Germline CDR1 reads ENHRY; CDR2 reads SYGVKD. The CDR3 nucleotides are TGTGCCATCAGTGAGTCGAGCGGGAGAGGCCAAGAGACCCAGTACTTC. Protein product: CAISESSGRGQETQYF.

The chain links TRBV28 to TRBJ2-4; TRBD2 matches at 11 bases. The germline V gene encodes CDR1 MDHEN and CDR2 SYDVKM. The CDR3 consists of 15 residues. V lost 6 bases and J lost 6; bases outside the gene matches: 7. CDR3 residues: CASSLPGLAGNIQYF. In DNA form, the CDR3 reads TGTGCCAGCAGCCTCCCCGGACTAGCGGGAAACATTCAGTACTTC.

This clonotype has just a few counts. V usage is TRBV20-1 and J usage is TRBJ2-3; no definite D call. Trimming stripped 7 bases from V and 2 bases from J, with 7 bases between. This CDR3 is 11 amino acids long. Germline V CDR1 and CDR2: DFQATT, SNEGSKA (reference sequence). CDR3 coding DNA: TGCAGTGTTGCCTTCACAGATACGCAGTATTTT. Translated, it gives CSVAFTDTQYF.

This clonotype was detected only a few times. At one of its ends the junction is not consistent with the germline gene, which may arise from a read error. The gene calls are TRBV10-3 and TRBJ2-4; D is ambiguous. The CDR3 is made up of 14 amino acids. Per the germline V gene, CDR1 is ENHRY and CDR2 is SYGVKD. The DNA for the CDR3 is TGTGCCGTCAGTGAGGCGGACGGCCCGGGCATTCAGTACTTC. Translated, it gives CAVSEADGPGIQYF.

This chain links TRBV20-1 with TRBJ1-6; D uncertain. Germline values: CDR1 DFQATT, CDR2 SNEGSKA (reference sequence). V lost 7 bases to trimming and J lost 9 bases, with 7 bases between them. CDR3 length: 10 residues. The CDR3 sequence: CSVEGSPLHF. CDR3 coding DNA: TGCAGTGTGGAGGGTTCACCCCTCCACTTT.

This clonotype has just a few counts. The V call is TRBV18, the J call TRBJ2-1; maybe TRBD2 (5 bases). The V gene's germline CDR1 is KGHSH and CDR2 LQKENI. The CDR3 sequence is 14 residues long. Trimming removed 6 bases at V and 0 bases at J, with 9 bases between. The CDR3: CASSKGSSYNEQFF. The CDR3 DNA reads TGTGCCAGCTCTAAAGGGAGCTCCTACAATGAGCAGTTCTTC.